This TCR beta chain was observed in a study of blood T cell repertoires in COVID-19. On the study more broadly: Sample material is recorded as cDNA or gDNA derived from T cells, B-cell-depleted T cells, or PBMCs.

Trimming removed 4 bases from V and 7 bases from J, with 18 bases in between. The CDR3 covers 15 residues. CDR1 is SGHRS and CDR2 is YFSETQ in the germline V gene. Measured with immunoSEQ multiplex PCR; TCRdb has only the in-frame clones, and not every one. The table includes 75,000 to 90,000 clones, about 92% detected once. The receptor's source is a man between 18 and 29 years old with COVID-19, enrolled during active disease. The rearrangement links TRBV5-1 to TRBJ2-1; D remains ambiguous. The sequenced material came from peripheral blood. CDR3 protein: CASSPRSTPRNEQFF. CDR3 coding DNA: TGCGCCAGCAGCCCTAGATCTACCCCTAGAAATGAGCAGTTCTTC.